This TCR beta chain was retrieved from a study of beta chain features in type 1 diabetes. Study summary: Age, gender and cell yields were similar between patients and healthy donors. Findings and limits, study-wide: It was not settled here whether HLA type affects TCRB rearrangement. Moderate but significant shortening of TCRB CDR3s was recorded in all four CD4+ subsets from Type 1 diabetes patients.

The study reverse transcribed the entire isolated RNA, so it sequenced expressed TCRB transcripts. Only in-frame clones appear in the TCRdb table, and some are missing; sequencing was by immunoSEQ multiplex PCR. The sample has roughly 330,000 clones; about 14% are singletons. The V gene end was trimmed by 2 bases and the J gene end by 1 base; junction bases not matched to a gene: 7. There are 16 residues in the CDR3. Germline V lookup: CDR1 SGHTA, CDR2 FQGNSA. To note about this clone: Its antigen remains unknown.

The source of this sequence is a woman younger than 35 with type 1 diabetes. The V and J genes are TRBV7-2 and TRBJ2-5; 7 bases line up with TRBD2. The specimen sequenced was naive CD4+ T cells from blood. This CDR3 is CASSLWLADRQETQYF. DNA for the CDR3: TGTGCCAGCAGCTTATGGCTAGCGGACCGCCAAGAGACCCAGTACTTC. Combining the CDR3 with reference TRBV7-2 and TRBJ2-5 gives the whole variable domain GAGVSQSPSNKVTEKGKDVELRCDPISGHTALYWYRQSLGQGLEFLIYFQGNSAPDKSGLPSDRFSAERTGGSVSTLTIQRTQQEDSAVYLCASSLWLADRQETQYFGPGTRLLVL.